This TCR beta chain stems from a study of vaccination and CD4 T cells after COVID-19 (dated by TCRdb to 2022 to 2024). Concerning the study at large: Convalescent patients had a positive SARS-CoV-2 result on nasal swab PCR, and of these patients, several had mild disease and one had severe disease. Each participant got two doses of either the Pfizer-BioNTech BNT162b2 vaccine (n=8) or the Moderna mRNA-1273 vaccine (n=2). In control cultures, a CEFX viral epitope pool was used as positive control, an HIV-1 Nef peptide pool was used as negative control, or no peptide was added. Post-vaccine blood samples were taken a median of approximately 70 days after the second vaccine dose, with a range of roughly 13 to 250 days. Post-COVID blood samples from convalescent patients were collected a median of roughly 100 days after diagnosis, with a range of roughly 35 to 170 days. Culture stimuli were overlapping spike peptide pools from SARS-CoV-2 and from the common cold coronaviruses HCoV-NL63, HCoV-OC43 and HCoV-229E. In the convalescent cohort there were six males and four females, among whom were two Hispanic individuals, seven Caucasians, two Asians and one multiracial person. In nine to eleven COVID-19 convalescent patients and a handful of infection-naive healthy vaccine recipients, researchers compared the spike-specific CD4+ TCR repertoire from before mRNA vaccination with the repertoire from after. Beyond this particular receptor, the publication reports: Of the vaccine-specific clones found in convalescent patients, nearly all (304 of 307) were mono-reactive for SARS-CoV-2 spike instead of being cross-reactive with common cold coronaviruses. The study included relatively few convalescent patients and did not analyze early timepoints after natural infection. Among convalescent patients, a median about 86% of the SARS-CoV-2-reactive clones seen after vaccination appeared only after vaccination, which suggests priming specific to the vaccine. Although the median number of SARS-CoV-2-reactive clonotypes went up from roughly 19 after infection to around 40 after vaccination, the increase was not significant.

Concerning this clonotype: This clone's antigen is unknown. Base qualities are not recorded, but no much larger clone differs from it by a single base.

The library was made by PCR. DNA from cultured CD4+ T cells underwent TCR sequencing with the Oncomine TCR Beta short-read assay at the Johns Hopkins FTIC core. The QIAamp micro DNA kit was used to extract genomic DNA from the cultured CD4+ T cells. Oncomine TCR Beta libraries from cultured CD4+ T cells were pooled using unique dual indexes and sequenced on an Illumina iSeq 100. Under the source paper's analysis protocol: Non-productive sequences were removed, and CDR3s that did not start with C, did not end with F or W, or were shorter than 7 amino acids were discarded. The MANAFEST web application identified antigen-specific clonotypes by comparing peptide-stimulated wells against reference wells and other culture wells. Positive clones required FDR below 0.05, an odds ratio above 5, and productive frequency above 0.1% in at least two of three replicate wells. Clonotypes that were significantly expanded in both SARS-CoV-2 spike wells and at least one common cold coronavirus spike condition were defined as cross-reactive. Levenshtein distances (stringdist) and unrooted phylogenetic trees (ape) in R version 3.6.1 were used to assess CDR3 homology. In TCRdb, the public reads were trimmed at Q25 with fastp and aligned with MiXCR, with productive beta chains retained. Rows with one shared CDR3 protein collapse into an entry with the most common genes and DNA. TCRdb's processing, not the authors', yielded these V and J calls. This sample lists 15,000 to 20,000 distinct CDR3 sequences; 30% to 45% were detected once. Of the sample, 9.5% to 15% falls within the top ten clones.

CDR1 ENHRY and CDR2 SYGVKD were looked up in the germline V gene. Trimming removed 0 bases from V and 4 bases from J, leaving 12 bases between the germline ends. Including cysteine and phenylalanine, the CDR3 has 15 amino acids. Only the CDR3 portion is preserved as DNA: 45 bases, with reading frame beginning at the first base. The treatment or condition label here, explained by the study, means: approximately 9-day PBMC culture with coronavirus spike peptide pools or control peptides (ViraFEST assay). The study used the ViraFEST assay, which expanded antigen-specific T cells with peptide pools and then identified expanded clonotypes by TCR sequencing. The positive SARS-CoV-2 PCR tests of the convalescent patients were dated from March to December 2020, before the Alpha, Beta and Delta variants emerged in the United States. PBMCs were cultured at 1.5 million to 2 million per well in IMDM supplemented with around 5.5% human AB serum and 9 to 10 IU/ml IL-2, with approximately 10 ug/ml peptide pools added. Half of the culture medium was replaced with fresh IL-2-containing medium on days 3 and 7. After around 11 days of culture, CD4+ T cells were isolated by negative selection with the EasySep CD4+ T cell isolation kit. PBMCs were separated from whole blood using Ficoll-Paque Plus gradient centrifugation and then either used fresh or cryopreserved at -140C. Culture conditions were generally each tested in triplicate wells.

The receptor comes from a human donor who had recovered from COVID-19. Rearrangement joined TRBV10-3 to TRBJ1-2, with the D gene not clear enough to name. What was sequenced was CD4+ T cells from blood, cultured in vitro. CDR3 sequence: CAISESHLGVYGYTF. The DNA sequence reads TGTGCCATCAGTGAGTCCCACCTTGGGGTCTATGGCTACACCTTC.